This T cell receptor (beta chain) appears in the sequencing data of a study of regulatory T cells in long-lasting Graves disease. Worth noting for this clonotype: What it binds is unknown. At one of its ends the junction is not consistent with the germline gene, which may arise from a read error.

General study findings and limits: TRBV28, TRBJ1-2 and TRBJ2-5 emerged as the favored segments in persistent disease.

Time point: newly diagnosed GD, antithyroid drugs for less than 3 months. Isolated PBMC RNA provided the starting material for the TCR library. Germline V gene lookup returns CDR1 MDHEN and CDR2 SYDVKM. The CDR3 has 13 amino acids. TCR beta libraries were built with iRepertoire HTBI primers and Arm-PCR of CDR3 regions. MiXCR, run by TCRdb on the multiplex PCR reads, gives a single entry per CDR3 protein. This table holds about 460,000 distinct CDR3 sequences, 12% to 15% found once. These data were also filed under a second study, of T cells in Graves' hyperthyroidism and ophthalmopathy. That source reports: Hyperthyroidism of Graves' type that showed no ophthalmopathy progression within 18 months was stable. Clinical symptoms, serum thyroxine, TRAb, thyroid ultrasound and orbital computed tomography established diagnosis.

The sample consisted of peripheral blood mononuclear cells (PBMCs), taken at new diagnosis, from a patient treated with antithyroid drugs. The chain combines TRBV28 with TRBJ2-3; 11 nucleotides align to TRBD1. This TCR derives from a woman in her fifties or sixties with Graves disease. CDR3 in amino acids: CASRETSGQGVFF. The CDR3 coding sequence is TGTGCCAGCAGGGAAACTTCGGGACAGGGGGTATTTTTT. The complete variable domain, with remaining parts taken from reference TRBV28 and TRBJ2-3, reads DVKVTQSSRYLVKRTGEKVFLECVQDMDHENMFWYRQDPGLGLRLIYFSYDVKMKEKGDIPEGYSVSREKKERFSLILESASTNQTSMYLCASRETSGQGVFFGPGTRLTVL.